This TCR beta chain emerged from a study of cytomegalovirus exposure and HLA in healthy donors. The PCR made use of 60 Vbeta and 13 Jbeta primers. TCRdb keeps only in-frame clones here, not all; method: immunoSEQ multiplex PCR. The repertoire holds approximately 150,000 clones, with approximately 80% as singletons. Trimming took 5 bases from V and 8 from J, leaving 13 bases between them. The CDR3 contains 14 residues. Germline assignment: CDR1 MDHEN and CDR2 SYDVKM. The chain recombines TRBV28 with TRBJ1-6; D possibly corresponds to TRBD1 (6 bases). The sequencing sample was made of PBMCs. The TCR comes from a female donor in good health and CMV-seronegative. The CDR3 sequence: CASSNAGVYSPLHF. CDR3 DNA sequence: TGTGCCAGCAGTAACGCAGGGGTCTATTCACCCCTCCACTTT.